A single sample is the source of the 10 T cell receptor beta chains below, sequenced in a study of CD8+CD57+ T cells in acquired aplastic anemia. TCR beta VDJ and CDR3 profiling used genomic DNA as template. TCRdb called the reads again in MiXCR, with one record for every CDR3 protein. Among about 160,000 distinct CDR3 sequences listed, around 48% were seen once. Individuals selected for sequencing had exhibited CD8+CD57+ cell expansion on flow cytometry. Input material: sorted CD4+, CD8+, or CD8+CD57+ T cells (not recorded which) from PBMCs. Every receptor here comes from a human donor with aplastic anemia.

V gene TRBV24-1 combines with J gene TRBJ2-7; 9 bases agree with TRBD1. This CDR3 has 14 amino acids. Germline-derived CDR1 and CDR2 are KGHDR and SFDVKD. Unmatched junction bases numbered 11, after V lost 9 bases and J lost 6 bases. This CDR3 is CATSRDRANSEQYF. CDR3 coding DNA: TGTGCCACCTCCCGGGACAGGGCAAATTCCGAGCAGTACTTC.

Ten or more counts support this clonotype. The chain links TRBV20-1 to TRBJ1-2; D may be TRBD1 (6 bases). The CDR3 runs to 14 residues. CDR1 and CDR2 (germline): DFQATT, SNEGSKA (reference sequence). V was clipped by 0 bases and J by 0 bases, with 8 bases between them. CDR3 nucleotides: TGCAGTGCTAGAGATAGGGACACTAACTATGGCTACACCTTC. Residues: CSARDRDTNYGYTF.

The chain uses TRBV6-2 or TRBV6-3 and TRBJ1-1; D unresolved. There are 12 residues in the CDR3. Germline CDR1 MNHEY, CDR2 SVGEGT. V was pared by 8 bases and J by 4 bases, with 11 bases between. The CDR3 coding sequence is TGTGCCAGCGGGCGGCTGGTCACTGAAGCTTTCTTT. It encodes CASGRLVTEAFF.

The genes are TRBV15 and TRBJ2-1; 9 positions agree with TRBD1. Unmatched junction bases numbered 2, after V lost 5 bases and J lost 0 bases. Per germline, CDR1 LNHNV and CDR2 YYDKDF (reference sequence). The CDR3 extends over 15 amino acids. The CDR3 coding sequence is TGTGCCACCAGCTGGGGACAGGGCTCCTACAATGAGCAGTTCTTC. Translated: CATSWGQGSYNEQFF.

As to this clonotype: One base away lies a much larger clone, so this may be a sequencing read error. The CDR3 ends on some other residue instead of the conserved phenylalanine or tryptophan, so this is likely a read error. The chain joins TRBV12-3 or TRBV12-4 to TRBJ2-3, with D possibly matching TRBD2 (5 bases). V was trimmed by 2 bases and J by 3 bases, leaving 12 bases between them. CDR3 length: 15 residues. CDR3 amino acids: CASSLNLRRTDTQYL. The CDR3 DNA reads TGTGCCAGCAGTTTAAACTTGAGGAGGACAGATACGCAGTATCTT.

In the case of this clonotype: A much larger clone sits a single nucleotide away, making a read error possible. The gene calls are TRBV10-3 and TRBJ1-1; D might be TRBD1 (6 bases). Germline CDR1 and CDR2: ENHRY and SYGVKD. With 5 bases removed from V and 1 base from J, the gap between germline ends came to 11 bases. The CDR3 has 14 residues. CDR3 sequence reads: CAISYGQTNTEAFF. The CDR3 nucleotides are TGTGCCATCAGTTACGGACAGACGAACACTGAAGCTTTCTTT.

This clonotype was observed at least ten times. The J gene is TRBJ2-1, the V gene TRBV24-1; 8 nucleotides match TRBD2. The CDR3 spans 14 residues. The V gene's germline CDR1 is KGHDR and CDR2 SFDVKD. Trimming cost V 10 bases and J 9 bases; bases outside gene matches: 13. The CDR3 region has the DNA TGTGCCACGCGCGGGGCGGGAGGCCAGGGTGAGCAGTTCTTC. It yields the protein CATRGAGGQGEQFF.

The table lists this clonotype with many counts. J is TRBJ2-5 and V is TRBV6-5, with D perhaps TRBD1 (6 bases). Trimming cost V 0 bases and J 0 bases, with 11 bases left between them. The CDR3 is 16 residues long. CDR1 is MNHEY and CDR2 is SVGAGI in the germline V gene. The CDR3 sequence is CASSYSNRANQETQYF. The CDR3 DNA follows: TGTGCCAGCAGTTACTCGAACAGGGCAAACCAAGAGACCCAGTACTTC.

This clonotype was picked up many times. The rearrangement joins TRBV12-5 to TRBJ2-7; D gene unclear. Trimming left V 8 bases short and J 2 bases short, with 7 bases between. This CDR3 comprises 11 residues. Germline CDR1 is LGHNT and CDR2 is FRNRAP. In DNA form, the CDR3 reads TGTGCTAGTTCCGAGGCCTACGAGCAGTACTTC. This gives the protein CASSEAYEQYF.

This chain connects TRBV12-3 or TRBV12-4 to TRBJ1-3; 7 bases agree with TRBD1. The CDR3 spans 17 residues. Trimming at V came to 6 bases and at J to 2 bases, leaving 13 bases not matched to a gene. In DNA form, the CDR3 reads TGTGCCAGCAGGATAAGATACGCCACAGGGGCTGGAAACACCATATATTTT. Protein: CASRIRYATGAGNTIYF.